This T cell receptor (beta chain) was obtained from a study of T cell responses to AZD1222 COVID-19 vaccine. Study-wide results and caveats: A mostly white British donor set with more females was recruited, and clonal diversity was possibly underestimated. Across the whole spike, CD4 TCRs peaked at regions 160-218 and 743-854.

Sequencing used immunoSEQ multiplex PCR; TCRdb keeps in-frame clones, though not all of them. The table records roughly 120,000 clones, approximately 83% of them present only once. The CDR3 extends over 14 amino acids. Germline loops: CDR1 GTSNPN, CDR2 SVGIG (reference sequence). V gave up 4 bases and J gave up 3 bases; unmatched junction bases: 7. A note on this clone: Its antigen remains unknown.

The chain couples TRBV30 to TRBJ1-2; 8 bases match TRBD1. This clonotype was sampled from an adult in good health. The source material was peripheral blood, sampled on day 0 of AZD1222 vaccination. The CDR3 here is CAWINKQGDYGYTF. DNA of the CDR3: TGTGCCTGGATCAATAAACAGGGGGACTATGGCTACACCTTC.